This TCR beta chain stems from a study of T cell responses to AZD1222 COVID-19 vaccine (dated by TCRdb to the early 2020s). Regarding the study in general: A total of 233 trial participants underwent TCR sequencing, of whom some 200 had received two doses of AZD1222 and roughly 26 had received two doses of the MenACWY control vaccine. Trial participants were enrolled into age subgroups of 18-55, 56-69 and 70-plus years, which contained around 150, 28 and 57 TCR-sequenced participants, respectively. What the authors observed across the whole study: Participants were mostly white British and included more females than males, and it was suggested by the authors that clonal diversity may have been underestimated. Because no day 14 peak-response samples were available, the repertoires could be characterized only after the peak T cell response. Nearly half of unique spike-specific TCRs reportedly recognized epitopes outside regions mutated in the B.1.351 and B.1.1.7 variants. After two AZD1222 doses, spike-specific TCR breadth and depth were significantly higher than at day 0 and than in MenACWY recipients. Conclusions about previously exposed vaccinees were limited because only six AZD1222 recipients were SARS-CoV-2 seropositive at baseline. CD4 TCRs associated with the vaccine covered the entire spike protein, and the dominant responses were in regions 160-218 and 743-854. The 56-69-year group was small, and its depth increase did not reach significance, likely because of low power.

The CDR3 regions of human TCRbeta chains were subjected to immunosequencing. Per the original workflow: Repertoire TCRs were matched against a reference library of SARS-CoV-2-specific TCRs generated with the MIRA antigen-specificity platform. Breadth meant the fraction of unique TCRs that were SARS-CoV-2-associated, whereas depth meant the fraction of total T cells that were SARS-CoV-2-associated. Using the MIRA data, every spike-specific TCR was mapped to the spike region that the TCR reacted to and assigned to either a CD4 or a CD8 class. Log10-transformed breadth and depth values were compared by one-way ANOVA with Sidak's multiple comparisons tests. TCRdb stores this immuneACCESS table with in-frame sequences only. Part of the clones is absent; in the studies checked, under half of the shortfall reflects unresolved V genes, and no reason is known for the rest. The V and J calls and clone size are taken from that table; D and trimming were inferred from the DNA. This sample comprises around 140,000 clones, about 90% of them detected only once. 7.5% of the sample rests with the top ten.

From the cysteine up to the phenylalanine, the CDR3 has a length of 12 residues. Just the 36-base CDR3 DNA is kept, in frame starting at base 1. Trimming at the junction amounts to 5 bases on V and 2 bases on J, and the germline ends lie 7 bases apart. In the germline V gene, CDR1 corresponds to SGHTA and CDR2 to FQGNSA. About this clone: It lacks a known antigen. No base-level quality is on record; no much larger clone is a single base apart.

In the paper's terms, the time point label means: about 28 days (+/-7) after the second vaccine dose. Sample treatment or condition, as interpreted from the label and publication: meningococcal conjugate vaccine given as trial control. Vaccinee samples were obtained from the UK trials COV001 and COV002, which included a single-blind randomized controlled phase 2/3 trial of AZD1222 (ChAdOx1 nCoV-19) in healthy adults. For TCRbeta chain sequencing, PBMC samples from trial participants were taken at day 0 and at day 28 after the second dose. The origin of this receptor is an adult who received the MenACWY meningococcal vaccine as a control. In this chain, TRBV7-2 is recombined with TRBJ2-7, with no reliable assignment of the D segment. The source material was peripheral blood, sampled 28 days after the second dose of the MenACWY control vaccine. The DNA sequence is TGTGCCAGCAGCCCGCCAGCCTACGAGCAGTACTTC. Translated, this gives CASSPPAYEQYF. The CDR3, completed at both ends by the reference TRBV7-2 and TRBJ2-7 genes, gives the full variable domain GAGVSQSPSNKVTEKGKDVELRCDPISGHTALYWYRQSLGQGLEFLIYFQGNSAPDKSGLPSDRFSAERTGGSVSTLTIQRTQQEDSAVYLCASSPPAYEQYFGPGTRLTVT.